One TCR beta chain is described in this entry. Its antigen remains unidentified. Assay used: immunoSEQ multiplex PCR; TCRdb lists only in-frame clones, some missing. This sample carries around 45,000 clones, around 69% of them seen once, and the ten largest clones take over 8.5%. This entry belongs to a study of radiotherapy plus CTLA-4 blockade in lung cancer. Study-wide points: Dynamics of early blood T cell clones, together with interferon-beta, were reportedly the best predictors of response. There was expansion of tumor-derived TCR clones in blood after radiotherapy plus ipilimumab.

The trim removed 1 base at V and 0 bases at J, leaving 9 bases unmatched. CDR3 length: 17 amino acids. Germline V gene data show CDR1 as SGHTA and CDR2 as FQGNSA. The rearrangement joins TRBV7-2 to TRBJ2-7; 7 bases map to TRBD1. Sequenced material: peripheral blood, taken from a patient treated with radiotherapy plus ipilimumab. This receptor was identified in a human donor with non-small cell lung cancer who had stable disease on radiotherapy plus ipilimumab. CDR3 protein: CASSLESYGDSSYEQYF. DNA for the CDR3: TGTGCCAGCAGCTTAGAGAGTTACGGGGACAGCTCCTACGAGCAGTACTTC.